Below, 5 T cell receptor beta chains from the same sample are listed, as sequenced in a study of T cell repertoires in cytomegalovirus infection. TCRdb re-called the reads through MiXCR, storing one row per CDR3 protein. This table has around 180,000 distinct CDR3 sequences, roughly a fifth appearing once. The sample was PBMCs. The receptors were gathered from a human donor in good health (CMV status not recorded). Some clones in this sample may be carry-over from other donors' samples.

The V gene is TRBV29-1, the J gene TRBJ2-6; D might be TRBD1 or TRBD2, each matching 5 bases. The CDR3 is 17 amino acids. Trimming pared 2 bases from V and 0 bases from J, leaving 14 bases between. Germline loops: CDR1 SQVTM, CDR2 ANQGSEA. The CDR3 reads CSVEFSGRVSGANVLTF. In DNA form, the CDR3 reads TGCAGCGTTGAATTCTCAGGGCGGGTCTCTGGGGCCAACGTCCTGACTTTC.

This clonotype was seen only a few times. The chain has TRBV12-3 or TRBV12-4 and TRBJ2-2, with 9 bases aligning to TRBD1. Losses at the gene ends were 5 bases for V and 2 bases for J; bases not matched to a gene: 6. The CDR3 has 16 residues. The CDR3 nucleotides are TGTGCCAGCAGTCTCCGGGACAGGGTAAACACCGGGGAGCTGTTTTTT. Residues: CASSLRDRVNTGELFF.

In this sample, this clonotype turned up many times. The chain is built from TRBV7-2 and TRBJ1-3; D is undetermined. The CDR3 length is 17 residues. Germline V gene sequence: CDR1 SGHTA, CDR2 FQGNSA. Trimming took off 2 bases at V and 4 bases at J, with 18 bases between the two ends. The CDR3 reads CASSLSSGSRPGNTIYF. In DNA form, the CDR3 reads TGTGCCAGCAGCTTAAGCTCCGGTTCTCGACCCGGAAACACCATATATTTT.

V and J are TRBV12-3 or TRBV12-4 and TRBJ2-7, with D unresolved. Between the trimmed V and J ends, which lost 3 bases and 6 bases, there was a span of 15 bases. The CDR3 has 14 residues. The CDR3 sequence is CASSFRSSHPEQYF. CDR3 in DNA: TGTGCCAGCAGTTTCCGGTCCTCTCACCCCGAGCAGTACTTC.

Many counts were recorded for this clonotype. The chain combines TRBV7-8 with TRBJ2-7, with 7 bases fitting TRBD1. The CDR3 has 15 amino acids. Germline trimming cut 5 bases from V and 0 bases from J; bases unmatched to any gene: 7. Germline values: CDR1 SGHVS, CDR2 FQNEAQ. CDR3 sequence: CASSPQTGSSYEQYF. The CDR3, as DNA: TGTGCCAGCAGCCCGCAGACAGGGTCCTCCTACGAGCAGTACTTC.